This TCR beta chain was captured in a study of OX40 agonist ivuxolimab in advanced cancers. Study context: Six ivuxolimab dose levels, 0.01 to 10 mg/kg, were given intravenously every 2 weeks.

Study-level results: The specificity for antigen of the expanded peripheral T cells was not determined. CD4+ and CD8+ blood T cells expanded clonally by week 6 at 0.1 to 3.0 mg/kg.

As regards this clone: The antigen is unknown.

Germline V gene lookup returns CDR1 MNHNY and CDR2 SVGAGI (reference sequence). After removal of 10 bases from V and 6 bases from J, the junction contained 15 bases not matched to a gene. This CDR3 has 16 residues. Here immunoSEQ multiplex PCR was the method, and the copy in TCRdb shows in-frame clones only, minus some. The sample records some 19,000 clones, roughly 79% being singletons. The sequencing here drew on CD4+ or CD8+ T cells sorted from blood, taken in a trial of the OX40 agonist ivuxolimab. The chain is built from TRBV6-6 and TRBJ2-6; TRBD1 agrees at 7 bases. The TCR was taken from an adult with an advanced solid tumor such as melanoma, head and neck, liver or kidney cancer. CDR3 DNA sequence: TGTGCCACCAAACACCCCGGGACAGTTACGGCCAACGTCCTGACTTTC. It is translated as CATKHPGTVTANVLTF.